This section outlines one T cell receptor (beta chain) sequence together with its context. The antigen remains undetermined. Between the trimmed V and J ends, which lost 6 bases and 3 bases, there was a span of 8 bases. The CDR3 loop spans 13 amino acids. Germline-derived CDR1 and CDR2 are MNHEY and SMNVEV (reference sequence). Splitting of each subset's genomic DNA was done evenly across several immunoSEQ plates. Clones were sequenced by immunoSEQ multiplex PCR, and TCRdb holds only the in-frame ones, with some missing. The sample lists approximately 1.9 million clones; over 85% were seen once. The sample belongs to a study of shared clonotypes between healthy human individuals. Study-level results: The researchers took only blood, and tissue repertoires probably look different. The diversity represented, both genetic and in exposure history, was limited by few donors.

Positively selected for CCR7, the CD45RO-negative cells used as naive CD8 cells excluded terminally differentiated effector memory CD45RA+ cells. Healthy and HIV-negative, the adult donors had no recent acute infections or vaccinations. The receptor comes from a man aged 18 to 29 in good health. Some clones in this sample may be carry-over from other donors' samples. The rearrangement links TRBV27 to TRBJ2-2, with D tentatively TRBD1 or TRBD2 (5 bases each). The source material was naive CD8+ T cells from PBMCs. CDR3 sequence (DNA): TGTGCCAGCAGGGGGCGGGACACCGGGGAGCTGTTTTTT. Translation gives CASRGRDTGELFF.